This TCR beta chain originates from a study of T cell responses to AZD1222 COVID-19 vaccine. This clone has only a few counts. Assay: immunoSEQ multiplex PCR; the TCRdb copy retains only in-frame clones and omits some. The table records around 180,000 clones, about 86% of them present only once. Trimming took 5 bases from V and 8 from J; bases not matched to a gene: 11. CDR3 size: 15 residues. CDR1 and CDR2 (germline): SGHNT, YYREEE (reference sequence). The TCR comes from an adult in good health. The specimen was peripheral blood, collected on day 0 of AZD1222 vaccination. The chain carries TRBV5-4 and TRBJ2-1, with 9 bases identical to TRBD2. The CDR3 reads CASSSIGGGADEQFF. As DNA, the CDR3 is TGTGCCAGCAGTTCCATCGGCGGGGGGGCAGATGAGCAGTTCTTC.